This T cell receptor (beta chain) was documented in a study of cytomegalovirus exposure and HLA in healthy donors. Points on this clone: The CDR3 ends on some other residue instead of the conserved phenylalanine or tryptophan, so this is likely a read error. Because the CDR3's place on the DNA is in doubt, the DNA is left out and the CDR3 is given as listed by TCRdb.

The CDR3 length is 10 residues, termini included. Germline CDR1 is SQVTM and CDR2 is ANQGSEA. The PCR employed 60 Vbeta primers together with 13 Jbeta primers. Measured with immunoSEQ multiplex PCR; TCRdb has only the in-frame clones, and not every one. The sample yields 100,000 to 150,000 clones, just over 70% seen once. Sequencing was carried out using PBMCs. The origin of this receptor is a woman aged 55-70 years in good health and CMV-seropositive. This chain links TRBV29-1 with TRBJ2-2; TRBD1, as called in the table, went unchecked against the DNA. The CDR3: CSVDDVQATV.